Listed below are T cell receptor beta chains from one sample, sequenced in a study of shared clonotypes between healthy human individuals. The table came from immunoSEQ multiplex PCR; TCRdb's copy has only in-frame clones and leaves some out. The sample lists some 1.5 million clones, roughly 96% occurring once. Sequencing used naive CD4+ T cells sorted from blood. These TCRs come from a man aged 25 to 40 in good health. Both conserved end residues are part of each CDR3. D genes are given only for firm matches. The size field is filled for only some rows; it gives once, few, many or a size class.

CDR3 DNA: TGTGCCAGCAGCCAGACCACACAAGGAGGGCTCGTCTCAGATACGCAGTATTTT
CDR3 protein: CASSQTTQGGLVSDTQYF
V gene: TRBV7-3
J gene: TRBJ2-3
clone size: NA
D gene: NA

CDR3 DNA: TGTGCCAGCAGCGGTATAGCGGGAGGGACGAACTACGAGCAGTACTTC
CDR3 protein: CASSGIAGGTNYEQYF
V gene: TRBV5-4
J gene: TRBJ2-7
clone size: NA
D gene: TRBD2

CDR3 DNA: TGTGCCAGCAGTTCTCAGGGGGCTGGTGGCTACACCTTC
CDR3 protein: CASSSQGAGGYTF
V gene: TRBV27
J gene: TRBJ1-2
clone size: NA
D gene: TRBD1

CDR3 DNA: TGTGCCAGCAGTCAAATAGCGGGAGGAATCAATGAGCAGTTCTTC
CDR3 protein: CASSQIAGGINEQFF
V gene: TRBV28
J gene: TRBJ2-1
clone size: NA
D gene: TRBD2

CDR3 DNA: TGTGCCAGCAGTTACTCGATCAGGGGCCCTTACAATGAGCAGTTCTTC
CDR3 protein: CASSYSIRGPYNEQFF
V gene: TRBV6-5
J gene: TRBJ2-1
clone size: NA
D gene: NA

CDR3 DNA: TGTGCCAGCAGCCCAATCTATGAGCAGTTCTTC
CDR3 protein: CASSPIYEQFF
V gene: TRBV7-9
J gene: TRBJ2-1
clone size: few
D gene: NA

CDR3 DNA: TGTGCCAGCAGCTTGCTAGCGGGAGTAAGGTACGAGCAGTACTTC
CDR3 protein: CASSLLAGVRYEQYF
V gene: TRBV5-4
J gene: TRBJ2-7
clone size: NA
D gene: TRBD2

CDR3 DNA: TGTGCCAGCAGATTACGACAGGGGACTAGCCGGGCACCCTACGAGCAGTACTTC
CDR3 protein: CASRLRQGTSRAPYEQYF
V gene: TRBV27
J gene: TRBJ2-7
clone size: NA
D gene: NA

CDR3 DNA: TGTGCCAGCAGCCGAGCTAGCGGGAGACGGACAGATACGCAGTATTTT
CDR3 protein: CASSRASGRRTDTQYF
V gene: TRBV11-3
J gene: TRBJ2-3
clone size: NA
D gene: TRBD2

CDR3 DNA: TGTGCCATCGGTGCCGGGACTAGTCTTATCGGGGAGCTGTTTTTT
CDR3 protein: CAIGAGTSLIGELFF
V gene: TRBV10-3
J gene: TRBJ2-2
clone size: NA
D gene: TRBD2

CDR3 DNA: TGTGCCAGCAGCGTAGGGGGTCGGGCGGACACTGAAGCTTTCTTT
CDR3 protein: CASSVGGRADTEAFF
V gene: TRBV9
J gene: TRBJ1-1
clone size: NA
D gene: NA

CDR3 DNA: TGTGCCAGCAGTTCAGTGCTATACGAGCAGTACTTC
CDR3 protein: CASSSVLYEQYF
V gene: TRBV7-2
J gene: TRBJ2-7
clone size: NA
D gene: NA

CDR3 DNA: TGTGCCAGCAGCTTGGTGACGGGGTTGCCAGCTAGCACAGATACGCAGTATTTT
CDR3 protein: CASSLVTGLPASTDTQYF
V gene: TRBV7-2
J gene: TRBJ2-3
clone size: NA
D gene: NA

CDR3 DNA: TGTGCCTGGAGCGGGAAACTTCCGCCCCAGTACTTC
CDR3 protein: CAWSGKLPPQYF
V gene: TRBV30
J gene: TRBJ2-7
clone size: NA
D gene: NA

CDR3 DNA: TGTGCCAGCAGTACCGGGACAGACCCAGAAAAACTGTTTTTT
CDR3 protein: CASSTGTDPEKLFF
V gene: TRBV5-4
J gene: TRBJ1-4
clone size: NA
D gene: TRBD1

CDR3 DNA: TGTGCCAGCAGTCCTGACACAGATACGCAGTATTTT
CDR3 protein: CASSPDTDTQYF
V gene: TRBV28
J gene: TRBJ2-3
clone size: NA
D gene: NA

CDR3 DNA: TGTGCCAGCAGCCTCTGGAACTCTGGGGCCAACGTCCTGACTTTC
CDR3 protein: CASSLWNSGANVLTF
V gene: TRBV12-1
J gene: TRBJ2-6
clone size: NA
D gene: NA

CDR3 DNA: TGTGCCAGCAGTTGGGGGCCGGGACAGGGAACAGATACGCAGTATTTT
CDR3 protein: CASSWGPGQGTDTQYF
V gene: TRBV27
J gene: TRBJ2-3
clone size: NA
D gene: TRBD1

CDR3 DNA: TGCAGTGCCCCGGAGAATGAGCAGTTCTTC
CDR3 protein: CSAPENEQFF
V gene: TRBV20-1
J gene: TRBJ2-1
clone size: NA
D gene: NA

CDR3 DNA: TGTGCCAGCAGTAACGCCGGGACAGGGGGAATGGAGCAGTACTTC
CDR3 protein: CASSNAGTGGMEQYF
V gene: TRBV28
J gene: TRBJ2-7
clone size: NA
D gene: TRBD1

CDR3 DNA: TGTGCCAGTAACAGACGGGGCGGCGGTGGCTATGGCTACACCTTC
CDR3 protein: CASNRRGGGGYGYTF
V gene: TRBV19
J gene: TRBJ1-2
clone size: once
D gene: NA

CDR3 DNA: TGTGCCAGCAGCTCCGGGAAGGACACTGAAGCTTTCTTT
CDR3 protein: CASSSGKDTEAFF
V gene: TRBV7-9
J gene: TRBJ1-1
clone size: NA
D gene: NA

CDR3 DNA: TGTGCCAGTAGTCCGCGCCCCCGGGCCAATCAGCCCCAGCATTTT
CDR3 protein: CASSPRPRANQPQHF
V gene: TRBV19
J gene: TRBJ1-5
clone size: NA
D gene: NA

CDR3 DNA: TGTGCCAGCTCCTTAGACAGGGTCAACGAGCAGTACTTC
CDR3 protein: CASSLDRVNEQYF
V gene: TRBV18
J gene: TRBJ2-7
clone size: NA
D gene: TRBD1

CDR3 DNA: TGTGCTACGTTCCAAGGCAGTACCACCGGGGAGCTGTTTTTT
CDR3 protein: CATFQGSTTGELFF
V gene: TRBV28
J gene: TRBJ2-2
clone size: NA
D gene: NA

CDR3 DNA: TGTGCCAGTAGTATCTATACGGGTAGCACAGATACGCAGTATTTT
CDR3 protein: CASSIYTGSTDTQYF
V gene: TRBV19
J gene: TRBJ2-3
clone size: NA
D gene: NA

CDR3 DNA: TGTGCCAGCAGCTATCGTGTTTCTGGCGGGAACTCAGATACGCAGTATTTT
CDR3 protein: CASSYRVSGGNSDTQYF
V gene: TRBV14
J gene: TRBJ2-3
clone size: NA
D gene: NA

CDR3 DNA: TGTGCCAGCAGCAAACAAGGGCAGGTTTGGAACACCATATATTTT
CDR3 protein: CASSKQGQVWNTIYF
V gene: TRBV21-1
J gene: TRBJ1-3
clone size: NA
D gene: NA

CDR3 DNA: TGTGCCAGCAGCAATGACAGGGGCAGTGCGGCGAGTGGCTACACCTTC
CDR3 protein: CASSNDRGSAASGYTF
V gene: TRBV7-9
J gene: TRBJ1-2
clone size: NA
D gene: TRBD1

CDR3 DNA: TGTGCCAGCTCACCACTCCCGGCCGGGACTAGCGGGTTCACAGATACGCAGTATTTT
CDR3 protein: CASSPLPAGTSGFTDTQYF
V gene: TRBV18
J gene: TRBJ2-3
clone size: NA
D gene: TRBD2

CDR3 DNA: TGTGCCACCAGCAGAATGGGATACGAGCAGTACTTC
CDR3 protein: CATSRMGYEQYF
V gene: TRBV15
J gene: TRBJ2-7
clone size: few
D gene: NA

CDR3 DNA: TGTGCCAGCAGTTTAAACCCTACAGGGTATGGCTACACCTTC
CDR3 protein: CASSLNPTGYGYTF
V gene: TRBV28
J gene: TRBJ1-2
clone size: NA
D gene: NA

CDR3 DNA: TGTGCCAGCAGCCTTAGCCCCGCAGATACGCAGTATTTT
CDR3 protein: CASSLSPADTQYF
V gene: TRBV9
J gene: TRBJ2-3
clone size: NA
D gene: NA

CDR3 DNA: TGTGCCAGCAGCTTGGAAGGGTCGGGCTACAATGAGCAGTTCTTC
CDR3 protein: CASSLEGSGYNEQFF
V gene: TRBV5-4
J gene: TRBJ2-1
clone size: NA
D gene: NA

CDR3 DNA: TGTGCCAGCAGCGGGACTAGCGGGAACTCCTACAATGAGCAGTTCTTC
CDR3 protein: CASSGTSGNSYNEQFF
V gene: TRBV2
J gene: TRBJ2-1
clone size: NA
D gene: TRBD2

CDR3 DNA: TGTGCCAGCAGCCCTAGGGGGCGAGGTACGCAGTATTTT
CDR3 protein: CASSPRGRGTQYF
V gene: TRBV5-6
J gene: TRBJ2-3
clone size: NA
D gene: TRBD1

CDR3 DNA: TGTGCCACCGGGGGGGAGTCGCACTATGGCTACACCTTC
CDR3 protein: CATGGESHYGYTF
V gene: TRBV6-1
J gene: TRBJ1-2
clone size: NA
D gene: NA

CDR3 DNA: TGTGCCTGGAGTTTTCAGGGGATTCAGCCCCAGCATTTT
CDR3 protein: CAWSFQGIQPQHF
V gene: TRBV30
J gene: TRBJ1-5
clone size: NA
D gene: NA

CDR3 DNA: TGTGCCAGTAGTGCCTCAATTCCGGGACAGGGGGCCTATGGCTACACCTTC
CDR3 protein: CASSASIPGQGAYGYTF
V gene: TRBV19
J gene: TRBJ1-2
clone size: NA
D gene: TRBD1

CDR3 DNA: TGCGCCAGCAGCCCCGGACTAGCGGGAAGCTCCTACGAGCAGTACTTC
CDR3 protein: CASSPGLAGSSYEQYF
V gene: TRBV5-1
J gene: TRBJ2-7
clone size: NA
D gene: TRBD2

CDR3 DNA: TGTGCCAGCAGTTTCTACTTCAAATCTGGCAATCAGCCCCAGCATTTT
CDR3 protein: CASSFYFKSGNQPQHF
V gene: TRBV27
J gene: TRBJ1-5
clone size: NA
D gene: NA

CDR3 DNA: TGTGCCAGCAGTGAATTTTCGGTAGTAAATGAGCAGTTCTTC
CDR3 protein: CASSEFSVVNEQFF
V gene: TRBV25-1
J gene: TRBJ2-1
clone size: NA
D gene: NA

CDR3 DNA: TGTGCCAGTAGTATGGGTGCGGGGGCGATGTCTTACGAGCAGTACTTC
CDR3 protein: CASSMGAGAMSYEQYF
V gene: TRBV19
J gene: TRBJ2-7
clone size: NA
D gene: NA

CDR3 DNA: TGTGCCAGCTCACCGCTGGGGCCCCCAGAGACCCAGTACTTC
CDR3 protein: CASSPLGPPETQYF
V gene: TRBV18
J gene: TRBJ2-5
clone size: NA
D gene: NA

CDR3 DNA: TGTGCCAGCAGCTTAGCTGTGGCAGATACGCAGTATTTT
CDR3 protein: CASSLAVADTQYF
V gene: TRBV7-6
J gene: TRBJ2-3
clone size: NA
D gene: NA

CDR3 DNA: TGTGCCAGCAGCTTAATATGGTGGCCTAGCGGAGACAATGAGCAGTTCTTC
CDR3 protein: CASSLIWWPSGDNEQFF
V gene: TRBV11-2
J gene: TRBJ2-1
clone size: once
D gene: TRBD2

CDR3 DNA: TGTGCCAGCAGTGAGGGGGACCGAAAGTACGAGCAGTACTTC
CDR3 protein: CASSEGDRKYEQYF
V gene: TRBV6-1
J gene: TRBJ2-7
clone size: NA
D gene: NA